What follows describes a single T cell receptor beta chain. Its antigen remains unidentified. The data are from a study of blood T cells in healthy people across ages. Study summary: Per two T cells, about one barcoded beta molecule was captured through template switching. The study, taken as a whole, reports: Fewer expanded clones and more diversity marked long-lived versus aged donors.

The CDR3 has 15 residues. The V gene end was trimmed by 0 bases and the J gene end by 9 bases; junction bases not matched to a gene: 8. Germline CDR1 and CDR2: LGHNA and YNFKEQ. A sample-barcoded 5' primer and a J-beta primer mix were used in a second PCR of roughly 7 to 11 cycles. TCRdb processed the 5' RACE reads anew with MiXCR; each CDR3 protein has one entry. The profile shows roughly 730,000 distinct CDR3 sequences, roughly 56% of them singletons. This chain links TRBV4-2 with TRBJ2-1; TRBD1 aligns across 7 bases. The sequencing sample was made of blood. The clonotype originates from a man aged 40-49 years in good health. Here the CDR3 DNA reads TGTGCCAGCAGCCAAGATCGACTACCAGGGGGTGAGCAGTTCTTC. It codes for CASSQDRLPGGEQFF.